This passage covers 9 T cell receptor beta chains from one sample sequenced in a study of cytomegalovirus exposure and HLA in healthy donors (TCRdb year 2017). The library relied on the immunoSEQ multiplex PCR assay. A mixture of 60 forward primers for TCR Vbeta segments and 13 reverse primers for TCR Jbeta segments was used in the multiplex PCR. This immuneACCESS table, as held by TCRdb, lists in-frame sequences with V and J called but not all clones. Of the missing ones, under half trace to an unresolved V gene in checked studies; the others have no known cause. The sample profile shows about 120,000 clones; over 60% of them were found once. The ten largest clonotypes hold 3.5% to 4.5% of the sample. Sequencing was performed on PBMCs. These receptors originate from a man aged 25-40 years in good health and CMV-seropositive.

The chain links TRBV7-2 to TRBJ2-3, with 7 bases that match TRBD2. With V trimmed by 3 bases and J by 2 bases, 5 bases remained unmatched. The CDR3 extends over 15 amino acids. CDR1 is SGHTA, CDR2 FQGNSA, per germline. The CDR3 protein is CASSFIGGNTDTQYF. CDR3 DNA sequence: TGTGCCAGCAGCTTCATCGGGGGGAACACAGATACGCAGTATTTT.

The chain uses TRBV18 and TRBJ1-5, with a tentative D call TRBD1 (6 bases). Per germline, CDR1 KGHSH and CDR2 LQKENI. CDR3 size: 14 residues. Trimming shortened V by 4 bases and J by 5 bases, and 12 bases separated the two germline ends. CDR3 nucleotides: TGTGCCAGCTCACTGGGGGCCGCGGATCAGCCCCAGCATTTT. Encoded protein: CASSLGAADQPQHF.

This clone was picked up one time. The genes are TRBV19 and TRBJ1-5; D is perhaps TRBD1 (5 bases). The V and J ends lost 6 bases and 3 bases respectively, with 12 bases between them. CDR3 length equals 14 residues. CDR1 and CDR2 (germline): LNHDA, SQIVND (reference sequence). CDR3 loop: CASRSRDYNQPQHF. CDR3 DNA sequence: TGTGCCAGTAGATCCAGGGATTACAATCAGCCCCAGCATTTT.

V usage is TRBV5-6 and J usage is TRBJ1-5; 7 bases match TRBD1. Germline V gene lookup returns CDR1 SGHDT and CDR2 YYEEEE. The CDR3 totals 15 residues. V trimming: 1 base; J trimming: 2 bases; junction bases outside the gene matches: 3. CDR3 in DNA: TGTGCCAGCAGCTTGCGACAGGGCCGCAATCAGCCCCAGCATTTT. Protein: CASSLRQGRNQPQHF.

This clone has just a few counts. The chain joins TRBV5-1 to TRBJ1-1, with D uncertain. The germline V gene has CDR1 SGHRS and CDR2 YFSETQ. The V end lost 0 bases, the J end lost 5 bases, and 14 bases lay between the germline ends. The CDR3 runs to 15 residues. The CDR3 protein is CASSLGSGSGTEAFF. The CDR3 DNA follows: TGCGCCAGCAGCTTGGGGTCGGGAAGTGGTACTGAAGCTTTCTTT.

The V call is TRBV5-1, the J call TRBJ1-1, with 7 bases lining up with TRBD1. CDR1 SGHRS and CDR2 YFSETQ come from the germline V gene. V shed 4 bases and J 1 base; nucleotides not matched to a gene: 4. The CDR3 has 14 amino acids. The CDR3: CASSTRTGNTEAFF. CDR3 DNA sequence: TGCGCCAGCAGCACAAGGACAGGGAACACTGAAGCTTTCTTT.

The chain combines TRBV7-6 with TRBJ1-3; 7 positions agree with TRBD1. The CDR3 totals 14 residues. V lost 0 bases and J lost 8; bases outside the gene matches: 4. Germline assignment: CDR1 SGHVS and CDR2 FNYEAQ. The DNA for the CDR3 is TGTGCCAGCAGCTTAGCTGGTACAGGGGACACCATATATTTT. This translates into CASSLAGTGDTIYF.

The chain carries TRBV25-1 and TRBJ2-1; 8 bases agree with TRBD1. The CDR3 totals 15 residues. V gave up 3 bases and J gave up 0 bases; unmatched junction bases: 1. Germline lookup yields CDR1 MGHDK and CDR2 SYGVNS. The CDR3 loop is CASSETGASYNEQFF. The CDR3 DNA is TGTGCCAGCAGTGAGACAGGGGCCTCCTACAATGAGCAGTTCTTC.

The chain combines TRBV4-3 with TRBJ2-2; TRBD1 is a possible D gene (6 bases). CDR1 is LGHNA and CDR2 is YSLEER in the germline V gene. Trimming cost V 4 bases and J 5 bases, with 11 bases left between them. This CDR3 spans 14 amino acids. The DNA of the CDR3 is TGCGCCAGCAGCCCGCTCCAGGGGACCGGGGAGCTGTTTTTT. It codes for CASSPLQGTGELFF.